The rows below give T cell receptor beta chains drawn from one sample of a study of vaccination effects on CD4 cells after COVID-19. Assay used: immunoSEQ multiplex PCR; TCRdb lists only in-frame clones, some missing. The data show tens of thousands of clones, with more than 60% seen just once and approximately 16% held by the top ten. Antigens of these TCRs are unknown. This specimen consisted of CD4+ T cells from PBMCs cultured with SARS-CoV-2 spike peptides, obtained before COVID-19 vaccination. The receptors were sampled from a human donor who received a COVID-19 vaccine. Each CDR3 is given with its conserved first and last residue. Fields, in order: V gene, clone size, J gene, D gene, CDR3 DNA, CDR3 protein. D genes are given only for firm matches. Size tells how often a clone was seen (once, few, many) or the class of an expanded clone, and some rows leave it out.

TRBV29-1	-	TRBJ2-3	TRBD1	TGCAGCGTGGAGGACAGGCTTCGATTTAGCACAGATACGCAGTATTTT	CSVEDRLRFSTDTQYF
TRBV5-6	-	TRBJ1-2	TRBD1	TGTGCCAGCAGCTTGTGGCCAATGGGACAGGGAGACGGCTACACCTTC	CASSLWPMGQGDGYTF
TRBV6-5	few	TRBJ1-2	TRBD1	TGTGCCAGCAGCCGGACAGGGGGCGGCTATGGCTACACCTTC	CASSRTGGGYGYTF
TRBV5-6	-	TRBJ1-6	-	TGTGCCAGCAGCTTGGTAGGGAGAAATTCACCCCTCCACTTT	CASSLVGRNSPLHF
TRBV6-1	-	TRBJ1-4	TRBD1	TGTGCCAGCAGTGTTGGACAGGGGGCCCCCGCGGTAAATGAAAAACTGTTTTTT	CASSVGQGAPAVNEKLFF
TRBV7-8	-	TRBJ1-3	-	TGTGCCAGCAGCCCGGCCGGAAACACCATATATTTT	CASSPAGNTIYF
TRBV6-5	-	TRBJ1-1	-	TGTGCCAGCAGTTACGGGACACTGATGAACACTGAAGCTTTCTTT	CASSYGTLMNTEAFF
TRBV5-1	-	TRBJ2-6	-	TGCGCCAGCAGCGTGCAGGGTTCAGGGGCCAACGTCCTGACTTTC	CASSVQGSGANVLTF
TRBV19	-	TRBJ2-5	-	TGTGCCAGTAGTATGTCAAAGCTAGGCAGGGGAGAGACCCAGTACTTC	CASSMSKLGRGETQYF
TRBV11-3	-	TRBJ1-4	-	TGTGCCAGCAGTGAAAATATCCTACCGGGGTTCGCCTCAACTAATGAAAAACTGTTTTTT	CASSENILPGFASTNEKLFF
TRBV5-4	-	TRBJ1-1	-	TGTGCCAGCAGCTTGGGTGGCAGGGCGAGCACTGAAGCTTTCTTT	CASSLGGRASTEAFF
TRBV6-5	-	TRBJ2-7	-	TGTGCCAGCAGTCGGACAGTGGCCTACGAGCAGTACTTC	CASSRTVAYEQYF
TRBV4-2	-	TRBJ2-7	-	TGTGCCAGCAGCCAAGGGGTAGGTAGGGTTTACGAGCAGTACTTC	CASSQGVGRVYEQYF
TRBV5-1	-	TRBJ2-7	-	TGCGCCAGCAGCCCAATGGGACACTCTACGCCCGACTACGAGCAGTACTTC	CASSPMGHSTPDYEQYF
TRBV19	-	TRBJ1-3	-	TGTGCCAGTAGTACCGGCCAGTTGGGGTACACCATATATTTT	CASSTGQLGYTIYF
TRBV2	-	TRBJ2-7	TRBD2	TGTGCCAGCAGTGGCGGACTAGCGGGAGCCGGCGAGCAGTACTTC	CASSGGLAGAGEQYF
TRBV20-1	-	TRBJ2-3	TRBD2	TGCAGTGCTAGTAGCGGGAGAAACGCAGATACGCAGTATTTT	CSASSGRNADTQYF
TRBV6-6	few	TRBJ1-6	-	TGTGCCAGCACCTCGGGTGGCGGGACATTGGGTTCACCCCTCCACTTT	CASTSGGGTLGSPLHF
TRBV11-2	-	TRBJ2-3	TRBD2	TGTGCCAGCAGCCTAGGACTAGCGGGAGCGGCAGATACGCAGTATTTT	CASSLGLAGAADTQYF
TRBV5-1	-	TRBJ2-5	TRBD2	TGCGCCAGCAGCCCGACTAGCGGGAGTGGAGAGACCCAGTACTTC	CASSPTSGSGETQYF
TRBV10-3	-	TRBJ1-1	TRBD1	TGTGCCATCATGTTCGAGGGGGCGGCTGAAGCTTTCTTT	CAIMFEGAAEAFF
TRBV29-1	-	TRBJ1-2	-	TGCAGCGTTGGGCAGGGTGGTACCTATGGCTACACCTTC	CSVGQGGTYGYTF
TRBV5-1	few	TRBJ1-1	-	TGCGCCAGCAGCTTTCTGAGTCCGCAGGGACCTGAAGCTTTCTTT	CASSFLSPQGPEAFF
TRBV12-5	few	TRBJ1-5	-	TGTGCTAGTGGTTTATCGGCAGATAGCAATCAGCCCCAGCATTTT	CASGLSADSNQPQHF
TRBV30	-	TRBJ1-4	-	TGTGCCTGGAGGCCGCCGACTAATGAAAAACTGTTTTTT	CAWRPPTNEKLFF
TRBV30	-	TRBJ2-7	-	TGTGCCTGGAGTGTACGGCAGGAGCAGTACTTC	CAWSVRQEQYF
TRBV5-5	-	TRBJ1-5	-	TGTGCCAGCAGCTTGGCAACGGGGGGCGCGGGAAATCAGCCCCAGCATTTT	CASSLATGGAGNQPQHF
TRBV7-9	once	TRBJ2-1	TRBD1	TGTGCCAGCAGCCCCGGGACAGGGGGCTACAATGAGCAGTTCTTC	CASSPGTGGYNEQFF
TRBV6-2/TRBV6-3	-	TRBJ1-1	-	TGTGCCAGCAGTTTGACAGGCAAAGTCACTGAAGCTTTCTTT	CASSLTGKVTEAFF
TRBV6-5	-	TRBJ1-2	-	TGTGCCAGCAGTTACTCTGGGCAAATGCCAAACTATGGCTACACCTTC	CASSYSGQMPNYGYTF
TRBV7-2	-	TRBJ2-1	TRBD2	TGTGCCAGCAGCTCTACTAGCGTCGGTGAGCAGTTCTTC	CASSSTSVGEQFF
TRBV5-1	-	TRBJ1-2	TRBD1	TGCGCCAGCAGCTTAGACAGGGGACCTGCTAACTATGGCTACACCTTC	CASSLDRGPANYGYTF
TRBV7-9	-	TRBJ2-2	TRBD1	TGTGCCAGCAGCCGGACAGGATGGAACACCGGGGAGCTGTTTTTT	CASSRTGWNTGELFF
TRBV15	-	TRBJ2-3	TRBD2	TGTGCCACCAGCAGAAGACTAGCGGGAAGCACAGATACGCAGTATTTT	CATSRRLAGSTDTQYF
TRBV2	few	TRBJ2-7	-	TGTGCCAGCAGTGCTTTATTCTACGAGCAGTACTTC	CASSALFYEQYF
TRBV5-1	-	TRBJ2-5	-	TGCGCCAGCAGCTTCAGGACACCACTTGGAGAGACCCAGTACTTC	CASSFRTPLGETQYF
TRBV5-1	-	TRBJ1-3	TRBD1	TGCGCCAGCAGCTTAGGGACAGGGGGCTCCATGAGCTCTGGAAACACCATATATTTT	CASSLGTGGSMSSGNTIYF
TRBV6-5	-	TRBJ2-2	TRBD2	TGTGCCACTCGATCCGGCGCGGGAGACACCGGGGAGCTGTTTTTT	CATRSGAGDTGELFF
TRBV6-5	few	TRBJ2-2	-	TGTGCCAGCAGATTAGCGGCGAACACCGGGGAGCTGTTTTTT	CASRLAANTGELFF